This T cell receptor beta chain was documented in a study of T cells expressing NK-cell markers. Germline V lookup: CDR1 DFQATT, CDR2 SNEGSKA (reference sequence). The length of the CDR3 is 12 residues. Reanalyzing the 5' RACE reads, TCRdb keeps one entry per CDR3 protein, without DNA. Here the sample table reports 440,000 or so distinct CDR3 sequences. Sequenced input: blood T cells: a sorted CD56 or NKG2C T cell subset, CD4+ or CD8+ T cells, or bulk PBMC T cells (not recorded which). The sequence derives from a woman aged 18-70 years in good health. The chain links TRBV20-1 to TRBJ1-2. The CDR3 here is CSASPLSYGYTF.